The 17 T cell receptor beta chains below all came from one sample that was sequenced in a study of tumor and adjacent non-tumor tissue in lung cancer. The library came from three nested PCR rounds adapted from ARM-PCR protocols. From the multiplex PCR reads, TCRdb called clonotypes with MiXCR, one entry per CDR3 protein. The sample records 100,000 to 150,000 distinct CDR3 sequences, about 66% being singletons. The template was RNA from unsorted bulk tissue. Input material: lung tumor tissue. All receptors derive from a man younger than 40 with non-small cell lung cancer.

Comment on this clonotype: It is likely a read error, because the conserved phenylalanine at the end of the CDR3 is missing. The rearrangement links TRBV4-3 to TRBJ2-5; D unclear. This CDR3 contains 15 residues. Germline V CDR1 and CDR2: LGHNA, YSLEER. The germline V and J ends were trimmed by 1 base and 1 base, with 10 bases remaining between them. DNA of the CDR3: TGCGCCAGCAGCCAAGGGCGCCTAATCCAAGAGACCCAGTACTTA. Protein product: CASSQGRLIQETQYL.

The chain carries TRBV12-3 or TRBV12-4 and TRBJ2-2; D perhaps matches TRBD2 (5 bases). Trimming removed 5 bases at V and 14 bases at J, with 18 bases between. This CDR3 has 13 residues. CDR3 amino acids: CASSKQSTGKLFF. CDR3 nucleotides: TGTGCCAGCAGTAAACAGTCGACCGGGAAACTGTTTTTT.

This chain joins TRBV19 and TRBJ2-7; D is undetermined. Between the trimmed V and J ends, which lost 0 bases and 9 bases, there was a span of 15 bases. There are 14 residues in the CDR3. The germline V gene encodes CDR1 LNHDA and CDR2 SQIVND (reference sequence). This CDR3 reads CASSIDWGRTGQYF. As DNA, the CDR3 is TGTGCCAGTAGTATAGACTGGGGTAGAACCGGGCAGTACTTC.

As for this clonotype: The CDR3 carries no conserved terminal phenylalanine or tryptophan, so it likely arises from a read error. CDR3 in amino acids: CASSDVFHIEAFY. The CDR3 DNA reads as TGTGCCAGCAGTGATGTGTTCCATATTGAAGCTTTCTAT. The chain recombines TRBV6-1 with TRBJ1-1; the D is unclear. The CDR3 loop spans 13 amino acids. Trimming took 3 bases from V and 7 from J, leaving 12 bases between them. CDR1 and CDR2 (germline): MNHNS, SASEGT.

This clonotype occurred a few times. A much larger clone differs from this one at a single base, so this may be a read error. This chain links TRBV6-1 with TRBJ1-1; D gene uncertain. CDR3 length: 13 residues. In germline, CDR1 is MNHNS, CDR2 SASEGT. CDR3 sequence: CVSSEVTRTEAFF. CDR3 nucleotides: TGTGTCAGCAGTGAAGTGACGAGAACTGAAGCTTTCTTT.

This clonotype was picked up a small number of times. This chain links TRBV7-2 with TRBJ2-1; D remains ambiguous. Per germline, CDR1 SGHTA and CDR2 FQGNSA. The V end lost 7 bases, the J end lost 3 bases, and 10 bases lay between the germline ends. The CDR3 contains 13 residues. In nucleotides, the CDR3 is TGTGCCAGCAACCCTTACCTCTACAATGAGCAGTTCTTC. It is translated as CASNPYLYNEQFF.

Concerning this clonotype itself: At one of its ends the junction is not consistent with the germline gene, which may arise from a read error. The rearrangement links TRBV12-3 or TRBV12-4 to TRBJ2-2, with D tentatively TRBD1 or TRBD2 (6 bases each). The CDR3 consists of 14 residues. CDR3 protein: CASRREGDTGEPVF. The CDR3 region has the DNA TGTGCCAGCAGGCGGGAAGGGGACACCGGGGAGCCGGTTTTT.

The chain couples TRBV20-1 to TRBJ1-3, with no clear D. The CDR3 is made up of 13 amino acids. Trimming cost V 6 bases and J 5 bases, with 14 bases left between them. CDR1 is DFQATT and CDR2 is SNEGSKA in the germline V gene (reference sequence). The CDR3 sequence is CSASGPFRNTIYF. The CDR3 nucleotides are TGCAGTGCATCCGGGCCTTTTCGAAACACCATATATTTT.

V usage is TRBV29-1 and J usage is TRBJ2-7; the match to TRBD2 covers 8 bases. The better agreement between TRBJ2-1 and the DNA end casts doubt on the J call. Germline V gene data show CDR1 as SQVTM and CDR2 as ANQGSEA. The CDR3 runs 14 residues. The CDR3 is CSVDSGTSSYEQFF. The CDR3 coding sequence is TGCAGCGTTGACTCCGGGACTAGTTCCTACGAGCAGTTCTTC.

In the case of this clonotype: This clone may be a read error of a much larger clone one base away. The gene calls are TRBV5-6 and TRBJ1-1, with D unclear. In germline, CDR1 is SGHDT, CDR2 YYEEEE. This CDR3 is built from 15 residues. The CDR3: CVSSQNLLGNTEAFF. The CDR3 nucleotides read TGTGTCAGCAGCCAAAACCTTCTGGGCAACACTGAAGCTTTCTTT.

A remark on this clonotype: This clone may be a read error of a much larger clone one base away. The CDR3 spells CASLDTSGNLRKQFF. The CDR3, as DNA: TGTGCCAGCCTGGATACTAGCGGGAACCTAAGGAAGCAGTTCTTC. The chain has TRBV12-3 or TRBV12-4 and TRBJ2-1; 10 nucleotides align to TRBD2. V dropped 8 bases and J dropped 11; count of bases not matched to a gene: 15. This CDR3 is built from 15 residues.

The V call is TRBV2, the J call TRBJ1-2; D is ambiguous. This CDR3 has 15 amino acids. CDR1 SNHLY and CDR2 FYNNEI come from the germline V gene. V lost 4 bases and J lost 0, with 12 bases in between. The CDR3 nucleotides are TGTGCCAGCAGTGCCTTCCGGACGGCTAACTATGGCTACACCTTC. Residues: CASSAFRTANYGYTF.

In this sample, this clonotype turned up a few times. This may come from a read error, since a much larger clone is one base off. CDR3 in DNA: TGCAGCGTTAGGCCCGGGACTAGCGAAGAGACCCAGTACTTC. It translates to CSVRPGTSEETQYF. The chain has TRBV29-1 and TRBJ2-5; 10 bases map to TRBD2. J gave up 3 bases and V 5 bases, and 6 bases lay outside the gene matches. CDR1 and CDR2 (germline): SQVTM, ANQGSEA. The CDR3 loop spans 14 amino acids. The full variable domain, its missing parts supplied by reference TRBV29-1 and TRBJ2-5, is SAVISQKPSRDICQRGTSLTIQCQVDSQVTMMFWYRQQPGQSLTLIATANQGSEATYESGFVIDKFPISRPNLTFSTLTVSNMSPEDSSIYLCSVRPGTSEETQYFGPGTRLLVL.

As for this clonotype: Relative to the germline gene, one junction end is altered; a read error may explain this. The genes are TRBV11-1 and TRBJ2-3, with 10 nucleotides matching TRBD2. This CDR3 comprises 15 residues. From germline, CDR1 is SGHAT and CDR2 FQDESV (reference sequence). CDR3 bases: TGTGTCAGCAGCACAAGGACTAGCGGTACAGATACGCAGTATTTT. This encodes CVSSTRTSGTDTQYF.

About this clonotype: A read error may be the cause here, since a much bigger clone is one base away. DNA of the CDR3: TGTGCCACCGCAATGACTAGCGGGGGGGCCGATACGCAGTATTTT. Translated: CATAMTSGGADTQYF. The V call is TRBV24-1, the J call TRBJ2-3; 14 bases align to TRBD2. The CDR3 has 15 amino acids. V gave up 9 bases and J gave up 6 bases; unmatched junction bases: 7. Germline V lookup: CDR1 KGHDR, CDR2 SFDVKD.

This clonotype showed up many times. This chain joins TRBV6-5 and TRBJ2-7, with 7 bases that match TRBD2. The V gene end was trimmed by 4 bases and the J gene end by 7 bases; junction bases not matched to a gene: 4. Germline V CDR1 and CDR2: MNHEY, SVGAGI. CDR3 size: 12 residues. The DNA of the CDR3 is TGTGCCAGCAGTTTGGGGCGGGGGGAGCAGTACTTC. This codes for CASSLGRGEQYF.

V is TRBV20-1 and J is TRBJ2-1; 8 nucleotides align to TRBD2. The length of the CDR3 is 14 residues. Germline CDR1 is DFQATT and CDR2 is SNEGSKA (reference sequence). The V gene end was trimmed by 8 bases and the J gene end by 8 bases; junction bases not matched to a gene: 14. The CDR3 is CSSSSPTSVYEQFF. The CDR3 DNA sequence: TGCAGTAGTAGTTCTCCGACTAGCGTCTATGAGCAGTTCTTC.